This T cell receptor beta chain was obtained from a study of human T cells and chemical hapten exposure. Trimming stripped 5 bases from V and 2 bases from J, with 13 bases between. Germline loops: CDR1 SGHTA, CDR2 FQGNSA. CDR3 size: 15 residues. Time point meaning: patch test 2, 6 weeks after DPC sensitization. Stated treatment: therapeutic diphenylcyclopropenone sensitization with weekly scalp DPC. TCRdb re-analysed the RACE reads in MiXCR, keeping a single row per CDR3 protein. Here the sample spans about 80,000 distinct CDR3 sequences, roughly 11% being singletons. Study-wide results and caveats: Since the donors had alopecia, their immune response may not be the same as that of healthy people.

This clonotype has only a few counts. Its antigen is unidentified. The chain uses TRBV7-2 and TRBJ1-5; no definite D call. The sequence was obtained from a man between 18 and 35 years old with alopecia areata. Some clones in this sample may be carry-over from other donors' samples. The sequences come from whole blood, collected in connection with sensitization to the hapten diphenylcyclopropenone (DPC). The CDR3 loop is CASSPWAGGNQPQHF. CDR3 sequence (DNA): TGTGCCAGCAGCCCCTGGGCCGGCGGCAATCAGCCCCAGCATTTT.